The T cell receptor (beta chain) under discussion was sequenced for a study of vaccination effects on CD4 cells after COVID-19. About the research overall: All participants had two doses of either the BNT162b2 or mRNA-1273 vaccine.

Expansion of antigen-specific CD4+ T cells with viral peptide pools was carried out by the ViraFEST assay before sequencing. On day 10 of culture, CD4+ T cells were separated out. Vaccinees lacked prior SARS-CoV-2 infection and tested negative for nucleocapsid antibodies. IL-2 medium took the place of half the medium on both days 3 and 7. The table came from immunoSEQ multiplex PCR; TCRdb's copy has only in-frame clones and leaves some out. Among approximately 44,000 clones listed, more than 65% were seen once. V was pared by 4 bases and J by 2 bases, with 14 bases between. This CDR3 has 14 amino acids. CDR1 DFQATT and CDR2 SNEGSKA come from the germline V gene (reference sequence). This clone has just one count. Its antigen is still unknown. Study-wide results and caveats: Early timepoints after infection were absent, and convalescent patients were few in the study. Vaccine- and infection-induced clones showed marked clonal contraction late following vaccination.

This TCR was recovered from a human donor who received a COVID-19 vaccine. Sequences were derived from CD4+ T cells from PBMCs cultured with HCoV-NL63 spike peptides, sampled before COVID-19 vaccination. The rearrangement joins TRBV20-1 to TRBJ1-2; D is undetermined. In DNA, the CDR3 is TGCAGTGCTATTGAGCCAGTTCGAAACTATGGCTACACCTTC. Translating it yields CSAIEPVRNYGYTF.